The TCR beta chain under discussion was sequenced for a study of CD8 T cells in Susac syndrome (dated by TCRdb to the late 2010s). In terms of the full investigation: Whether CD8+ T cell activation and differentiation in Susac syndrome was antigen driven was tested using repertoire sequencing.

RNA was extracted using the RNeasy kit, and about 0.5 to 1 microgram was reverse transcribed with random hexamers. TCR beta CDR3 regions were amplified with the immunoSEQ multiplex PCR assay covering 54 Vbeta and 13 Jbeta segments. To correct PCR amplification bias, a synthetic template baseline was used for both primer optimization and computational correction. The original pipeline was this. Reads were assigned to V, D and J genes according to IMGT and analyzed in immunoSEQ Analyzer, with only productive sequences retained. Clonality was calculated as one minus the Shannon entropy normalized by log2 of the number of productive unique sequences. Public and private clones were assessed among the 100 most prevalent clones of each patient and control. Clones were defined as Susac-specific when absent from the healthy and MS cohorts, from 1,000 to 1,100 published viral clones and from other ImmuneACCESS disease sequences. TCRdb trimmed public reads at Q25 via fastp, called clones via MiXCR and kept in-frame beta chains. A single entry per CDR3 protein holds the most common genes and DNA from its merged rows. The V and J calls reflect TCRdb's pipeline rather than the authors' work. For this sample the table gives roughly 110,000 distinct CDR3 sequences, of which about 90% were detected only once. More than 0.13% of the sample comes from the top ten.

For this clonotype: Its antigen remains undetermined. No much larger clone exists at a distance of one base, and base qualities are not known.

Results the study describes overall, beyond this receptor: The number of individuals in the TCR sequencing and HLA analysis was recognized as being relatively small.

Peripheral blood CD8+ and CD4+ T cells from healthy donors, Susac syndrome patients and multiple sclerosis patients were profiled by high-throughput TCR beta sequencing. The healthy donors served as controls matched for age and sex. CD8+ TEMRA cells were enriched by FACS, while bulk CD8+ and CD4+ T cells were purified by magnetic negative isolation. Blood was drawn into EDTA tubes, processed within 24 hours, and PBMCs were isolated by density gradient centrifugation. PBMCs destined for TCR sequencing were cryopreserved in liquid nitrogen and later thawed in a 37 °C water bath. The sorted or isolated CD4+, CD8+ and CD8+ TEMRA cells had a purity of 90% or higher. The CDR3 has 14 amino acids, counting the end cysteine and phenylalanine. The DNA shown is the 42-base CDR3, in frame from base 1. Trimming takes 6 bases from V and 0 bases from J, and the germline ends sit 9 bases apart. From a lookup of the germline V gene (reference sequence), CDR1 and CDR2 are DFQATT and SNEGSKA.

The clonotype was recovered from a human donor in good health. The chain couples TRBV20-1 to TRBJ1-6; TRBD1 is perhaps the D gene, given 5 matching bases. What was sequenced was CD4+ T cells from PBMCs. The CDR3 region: CSALDSSYNSPLHF. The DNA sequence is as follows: TGCAGTGCCCTCGACAGCTCCTATAATTCACCCCTCCACTTT.